This entry concerns a single T cell receptor beta chain. Its target antigen remains unknown. No base quality information exists; no much larger clone differs at one position. Reading the label with the study, this specimen's treatment or condition is: randomized to nivolumab then ipilimumab (arm A) or the reverse (arm B). Prior DNA-damaging chemotherapy had not been received by any trial patient. CheckMate 064, a randomized, open-label phase II trial of sequential checkpoint blockade, was the source of the samples, all of which came from patients with melanoma. Genomic DNA from formalin-fixed paraffin-embedded (FFPE) tissue samples served as the input for tumor TCR sequencing. The sample comes from a study of sequential checkpoint blockade in melanoma (dated by TCRdb to the late 2010s). Regarding the complete study: Patients were randomized 1:1 to first-line nivolumab followed by ipilimumab (arm A) or ipilimumab followed by nivolumab (arm B). Maintenance nivolumab came after both trial sequences. DNA from 91 pretreatment melanoma tumor samples was subjected to TCRbeta immunosequencing. Around 22 patients had matched tumor biopsies taken before treatment and at week 13, after single-agent nivolumab (arm A) or ipilimumab (arm B). Around 80% of the matched tumor biopsy pairs taken before and after treatment were from the same lesion. The study at large found these results: Tumor T-cell fraction and clonality were correlated with PD-L1 staining and CD8+ T-cell counts, but not with mutational load. Within-arm analyses of tumor T-cell fraction were limited by small sample sizes and reduced statistical power. Larger, independent patient cohorts are needed to validate the response-prediction model that combines TCR metrics and mutation burden. In the nivolumab-first arm (arm A), pretreatment tumor TIL clonality was associated with response (P = .04). Achieving clinical benefit was about 30 times more likely for patients whose tumor T-cell fraction and clonality increased by week 13.

The V end loses 5 bases and the J end loses 0 bases, and a stretch of 23 bases separates them. The CDR3 has 18 amino acids, counting the end cysteine and phenylalanine. The only DNA kept is the CDR3, 54 bases in frame from the first base. Per the germline V gene, MNHGY is the CDR1 and SAAAGT is the CDR2. The immunoSEQ Assay was used to immunosequence TCRbeta CDR3 regions from genomic DNA. Before high-throughput sequencing, the genomic DNA was amplified using bias-controlled multiplex PCR. In the original analysis: To quantify the absolute abundance of each unique TCRbeta CDR3 region, the sequences were collapsed and filtered. Clonality, defined as 1 minus Pielou's evenness, was calculated using productive rearrangements only. Tumor T-cell fraction was computed by normalizing TCRbeta template counts to usable DNA, estimated from several housekeeping genes. Clones with significantly greater frequencies in on-treatment versus baseline samples were identified using a previously published method. In its TCRdb copy, this immuneACCESS table keeps in-frame sequences only and misses some clones. Where compared with another copy, unresolved V genes explain less than half of these, and the others have no known cause. V and J calls and clone size are as listed in that table; D and trimming were resolved from the DNA. For this sample there are about 1,200 clones; approximately 19% appear just once. In total, the top ten clones hold 7.5% to 9.5% of the sample.

The chain is encoded by TRBV6-8 joined to TRBJ2-7; the D gene is perhaps TRBD2, on 7 matching bases. The origin of this receptor is a human donor with melanoma. The sample consisted of tumor tissue (inferred from file names), taken from a patient given nivolumab and ipilimumab in sequence. The CDR3 in this case is CASSGPSAGAFSSYEQYF. Here is the DNA: TGTGCCAGCAGTGGCCCCTCTGCGGGGGCCTTCAGCTCCTACGAGCAGTACTTC.